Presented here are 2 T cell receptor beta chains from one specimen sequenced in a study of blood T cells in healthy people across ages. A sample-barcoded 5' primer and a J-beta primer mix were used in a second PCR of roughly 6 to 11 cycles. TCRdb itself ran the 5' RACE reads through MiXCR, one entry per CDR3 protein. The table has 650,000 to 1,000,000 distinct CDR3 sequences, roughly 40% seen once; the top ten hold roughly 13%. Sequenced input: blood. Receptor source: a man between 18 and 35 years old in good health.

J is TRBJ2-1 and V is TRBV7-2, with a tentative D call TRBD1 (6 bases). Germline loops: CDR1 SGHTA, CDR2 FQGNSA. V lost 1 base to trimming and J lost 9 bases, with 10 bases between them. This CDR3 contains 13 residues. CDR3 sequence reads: CASSLVSGAEQFF. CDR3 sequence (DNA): TGTGCCAGCAGCTTAGTGTCAGGGGCTGAGCAGTTCTTC.

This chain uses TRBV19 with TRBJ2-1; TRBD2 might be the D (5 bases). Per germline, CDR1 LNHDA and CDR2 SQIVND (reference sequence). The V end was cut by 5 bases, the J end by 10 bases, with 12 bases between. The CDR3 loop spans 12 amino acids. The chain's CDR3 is CASSPGISEQFF. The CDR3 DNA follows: TGTGCCAGTAGTCCGGGAATCTCGGAGCAGTTCTTC.